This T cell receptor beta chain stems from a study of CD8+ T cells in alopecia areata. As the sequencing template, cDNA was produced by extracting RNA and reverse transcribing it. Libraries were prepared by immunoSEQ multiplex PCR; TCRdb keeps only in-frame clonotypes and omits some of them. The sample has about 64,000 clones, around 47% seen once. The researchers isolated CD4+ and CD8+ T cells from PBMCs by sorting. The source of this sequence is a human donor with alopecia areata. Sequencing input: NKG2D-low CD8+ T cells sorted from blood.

This chain's CDR3 is CASSEGLAGGPSTDTQYF. Written as DNA, the CDR3 is TGTGCCAGCAGTGAGGGTCTAGCGGGGGGGCCGAGCACAGATACGCAGTATTTT. The chain combines TRBV2 with TRBJ2-3; 12 bases are shared with TRBD2. CDR3 length: 18 amino acids. CDR1 and CDR2 from the germline V gene are SNHLY and FYNNEI. V shed 3 bases, J shed 0 bases, and the junction held 7 bases outside the gene matches.